This record covers a single T cell receptor beta chain. The sample originates from a study of blood T cell repertoires in COVID-19. Study as a whole: The United States, Italy and Spain provided the acute and convalescent COVID-19 samples.

Germline CDR1 and CDR2: LNHDA and SQIVND (reference sequence). The CDR3 consists of 15 residues. With 7 bases clipped from V and 4 bases from J, the junction kept 10 bases outside the gene matches. This table comes from immunoSEQ multiplex PCR, and its TCRdb copy is limited to in-frame clones, with some not included. This table has around 250,000 clones, roughly nine tenths appearing once. This clonotype originated in a human donor in a cohort exposed to, infected with or recovered from COVID-19 (not recorded which). The donor label of this sample is uncertain. The source material was PBMCs or T cells enriched from blood (not recorded which). The genes are TRBV19 and TRBJ1-1, with 9 bases matching TRBD1. This chain's CDR3 is CASTKTGGIGTEAFF. The CDR3 DNA sequence: TGTGCCAGTACCAAGACAGGGGGTATTGGCACTGAAGCTTTCTTT.